The 27 T cell receptor beta chains in this list originate from one sample, sequenced in a study of T cells in Graves' hyperthyroidism and ophthalmopathy (dated by TCRdb to the late 2010s). Library preparation used multiplex PCR. Instrument used: Illumina HiSeq 2000. Amplification of TCR beta CDR3 regions was carried out from RNA transcripts. A first-round RT-PCR of the TCR CDR3 used the HTBI primer set with the Qiagen OneStep RT-PCR kit. Using fastp at Q25 and MiXCR, TCRdb reprocessed the public reads and kept productive beta chains. For every CDR3 protein sequence, its rows merge into one entry that carries the most common genes and DNA. Present in this sample are about 360,000 distinct CDR3 sequences, roughly 14% of which were seen just once. The ten largest make up more than 20% of the sample. What was sequenced was blood. The receptors shown here come from a man aged 30-40 years with Graves' hyperthyroidism that later progressed to Graves' ophthalmopathy.

This clonotype has a handful of counts. At one end the junction does not follow the germline gene, possibly because of a read error. The rearrangement links TRBV12-3 or TRBV12-4 to TRBJ2-5; D not certain. The CDR3 covers 12 residues. The CDR3 region has the DNA TGTGCCAGCGGTTTAACAGAAGAGACCCAGTACTTC. It specifies CASGLTEETQYF.

The gene calls are TRBV7-6 and TRBJ2-3; D is ambiguous. The CDR3 consists of 15 residues. CDR1 is SGHVS and CDR2 is FNYEAQ in the germline V gene. V was clipped by 2 bases and J by 0 bases, with 9 bases between them. CDR3 coding DNA: TGTGCCAGCAGCTTACCCGGCTCTAGCACAGATACGCAGTATTTT. Its translation is CASSLPGSSTDTQYF.

About this clonotype itself: Possible read error: a much larger clone is one base away. No conserved phenylalanine or tryptophan is present at the end of the CDR3, so a read error is the likely explanation. This chain joins TRBV15 and TRBJ1-6; D is unclear. This CDR3 has 15 residues. CDR1 and CDR2 (germline): LNHNV, YYDKDF (reference sequence). V lost 5 bases to trimming and J lost 7 bases, with 15 bases between them. In nucleotides, the CDR3 is TGTGCCACCAGCCCGGCAAACGGAAAGAATTCACCCCTCCACTCT. Residues: CATSPANGKNSPLHS.

This chain connects TRBV11-2 to TRBJ2-7; no clear D. From germline, CDR1 is SGHAT and CDR2 FQNNGV. The CDR3 sequence is 14 residues long. Trimming removed 0 bases at V and 1 base at J, with 7 bases between. The CDR3 is CASSLEVSSYEQYF. The CDR3, as DNA: TGTGCCAGCAGCTTAGAAGTCAGTTCCTACGAGCAGTACTTC.

As regards this clonotype: A read error may produce the germline difference seen at one junction end. CDR3 amino acids: CASSLVSLAQEAQYF. In DNA, the CDR3 is TGTGCCAGCAGCTTAGTTTCCCTTGCTCAAGAGGCCCAGTACTTC. The chain joins TRBV7-9 to TRBJ2-5; no clear D gene. CDR3 length: 15 residues. CDR1 and CDR2 (germline): SEHNR, FQNEAQ (reference sequence).

This clonotype came up a few times. The J gene is TRBJ2-6, the V gene TRBV11-2, with no clear D. V gave up 5 bases and J gave up 0 bases, with 17 bases separating them. In germline, CDR1 is SGHAT, CDR2 FQNNGV. The CDR3 runs to 18 residues. The CDR3 DNA reads TGTGCCAGCAGCCGTAATAATATTCGAGACTCTGGGGCCAACGTCCTGACTTTC. Its protein product is CASSRNNIRDSGANVLTF.

This clonotype has a handful of counts. J is TRBJ2-6 and V is TRBV6-1, with D possibly matching TRBD1 (6 bases). CDR3 length: 15 residues. Germline CDR1 MNHNS, CDR2 SASEGT. The ends were cut back, 7 bases at V and 4 bases at J, with 14 bases in the middle. CDR3 DNA sequence: TGTGCCAGCACCCCAGTTGGACAGGGGGCCAACGTCCTGACTTTC. It is translated as CASTPVGQGANVLTF.

To note about this clonotype: A much bigger clone sits one base away, suggesting this may be a read error. CDR3 sequence: CAISDWLGRGRDEQFF. The CDR3 region has the DNA TGTGCCATCAGTGACTGGTTAGGCAGGGGGCGTGATGAGCAGTTCTTC. This chain links TRBV6-1 with TRBJ2-1; 8 nucleotides line up with TRBD1. CDR1 is MNHNS, CDR2 SASEGT, per germline. The CDR3 length is 16 residues.

The J gene is TRBJ2-1, the V gene TRBV3-1; TRBD2 matches at 12 bases. CDR3 length: 16 amino acids. J lost 8 bases, V lost 4 bases, and 9 bases had no gene match. CDR1 and CDR2 from the germline V gene are LGHDT and YNNKEL (reference sequence). CDR3 sequence (DNA): TGTGCCAGCAGCCCCGGTACTAGCGGGGGGATATATGAGCAGTTCTTC. Residues: CASSPGTSGGIYEQFF.

The chain recombines TRBV19 with TRBJ2-3; TRBD2 aligns across 7 bases. The CDR3 covers 15 residues. Unmatched junction bases numbered 9, after V lost 9 bases and J lost 0 bases. Germline loops: CDR1 LNHDA, CDR2 SQIVND (reference sequence). In DNA form, the CDR3 reads TGTGCCAGCCAAGAGCGGGGTGCTAGCACAGATACGCAGTATTTT. This codes for CASQERGASTDTQYF.

This clonotype was found a few times. The chain combines TRBV5-5 with TRBJ2-3; the match to TRBD2 covers 13 bases. Germline V lookup: CDR1 SGHKS, CDR2 YYEKEE (reference sequence). J lost 1 base, V lost 2 bases, and 4 bases had no gene match. This CDR3 contains 17 residues. In nucleotides, the CDR3 is TGTGCCAGCAGCTTACCCGGACTAGCGGGGGGCACAGATACGCAGTATTTT. It specifies CASSLPGLAGGTDTQYF.

The CDR3 sequence is CSARSRQGDTEAFF. The CDR3 DNA follows: TGCAGTGCTAGATCAAGACAGGGGGACACTGAAGCTTTCTTT. V and J are TRBV20-1 and TRBJ1-1; 9 bases map to TRBD1. Germline V gene data show CDR1 as DFQATT and CDR2 as SNEGSKA (reference sequence). The CDR3 is 14 amino acids. J lost 3 bases, V lost 2 bases, and 4 bases had no gene match.

This clonotype was picked up many times. The chain uses TRBV5-6 and TRBJ2-4; 11 nucleotides align to TRBD1. Germline loops: CDR1 SGHDT, CDR2 YYEEEE. V lost 1 base, J lost 7 bases, and 4 bases stayed unmatched. The CDR3 contains 15 residues. The CDR3 sequence: CASSLLGQGGNIQYF. The DNA of the CDR3 is TGTGCCAGCAGCTTGTTGGGACAGGGGGGGAACATTCAGTACTTC.

In its sample, this clonotype was seen a few times. The V gene is TRBV19, the J gene TRBJ1-2, with 8 bases matching TRBD1. CDR1 is LNHDA, CDR2 SQIVND, per germline (reference sequence). This CDR3 is 15 amino acids long. With V trimmed by 4 bases and J by 4 bases, 8 bases remained unmatched. The CDR3 nucleotides are TGTGCCAGTAGTAACCAGGGGGCGCAAGGCTATGGCTACACCTTC. Encoded protein: CASSNQGAQGYGYTF.

CDR3 in DNA: TGTGCCAGCAGCTCAGGACAGGGGGAGTCTGGGGCCAACGTCCTGACTTTC. Its protein is CASSSGQGESGANVLTF. V usage is TRBV11-3 and J usage is TRBJ2-6, with TRBD1 identical over 10 bases. This CDR3 contains 17 residues. The V gene end was trimmed by 4 bases and the J gene end by 1 base; junction bases not matched to a gene: 4. Germline CDR1 reads SGHNT; CDR2 reads YENEEA.

In this sample, this clonotype turned up a few times. This sequence joins TRBV7-3 and TRBJ2-6; D not resolved. This CDR3 has 17 residues. Per the germline V gene, CDR1 is SGHTA and CDR2 is FQGTGA. V shed 5 bases and J shed 0 bases, with 14 bases lying between them. The CDR3 loop reads CASSHIDWNSGANVLTF. The CDR3 nucleotides are TGTGCCAGCAGCCATATCGACTGGAACTCTGGGGCCAACGTCCTGACTTTC.

This clonotype has just a few counts. The CDR3 DNA follows: TGCGCCAGCAGCCCGAGACTAGCGGGACAAGAGACCCAGTACTTC. It is translated as CASSPRLAGQETQYF. The chain links TRBV5-1 to TRBJ2-5, with TRBD2 matching over 11 bases. CDR1 and CDR2 from the germline V gene are SGHRS and YFSETQ. The CDR3 length is 15 residues. The junction had 4 bases not matched to a gene; V was cut back by 4 bases and J by 2 bases.

The sample holds a few counts of this clonotype. This chain joins TRBV12-3 or TRBV12-4 and TRBJ1-5; D is unresolved. Between the trimmed V and J ends, which lost 2 bases and 10 bases, there was a span of 9 bases. The CDR3 spans 12 residues. The CDR3 reads CASSLPSGPQHF. CDR3 coding DNA: TGTGCCAGCAGTTTACCTTCGGGTCCCCAGCATTTT.

CDR3 sequence: CASSLGGTGWYEQYF. As DNA, the CDR3 is TGCGCCAGCAGCTTAGGCGGGACAGGGTGGTACGAGCAGTACTTC. The chain recombines TRBV5-1 with TRBJ2-7; 9 bases match TRBD1. Germline CDR1 is SGHRS and CDR2 is YFSETQ. The junction had 7 bases not matched to a gene; V was cut back by 2 bases and J by 4 bases. CDR3 length equals 15 residues.

This clonotype has ten or more counts. The rearrangement links TRBV28 to TRBJ1-4; 7 positions agree with TRBD1. Germline loops: CDR1 MDHEN, CDR2 SYDVKM. J lost 5 bases, V lost 3 bases, and 12 bases had no gene match. The CDR3 length is 17 residues. CDR3 loop: CASSLTGTAFLNEKLFF. The DNA of the CDR3 is TGTGCCAGCAGTTTGACCGGGACAGCGTTTTTGAATGAAAAACTGTTTTTT.

The sample holds a few counts of this clonotype. The gene calls are TRBV20-1 and TRBJ2-6, with a weak D call TRBD2 (5 bases). V lost 8 bases and J lost 0, with 17 bases in between. There are 16 residues in the CDR3. The germline V gene has CDR1 DFQATT and CDR2 SNEGSKA (reference sequence). CDR3: CSPAGPGGSGANVLTF. The CDR3 region has the DNA TGCAGTCCCGCCGGGCCAGGAGGCTCTGGGGCCAACGTCCTGACTTTC.

This sequence joins TRBV24-1 and TRBJ2-5; D is unresolved. This CDR3 contains 14 residues. V shed 6 bases and J shed 1 base, with 11 bases lying between them. The germline V gene has CDR1 KGHDR and CDR2 SFDVKD. CDR3 bases: TGTGCCACCAGTCCCGGGTCATCCCAAGAGACCCAGTACTTC. This translates into CATSPGSSQETQYF.

This clonotype has a count of ten or more. This chain joins TRBV20-1 and TRBJ2-7; 8 bases match TRBD2. The trim removed 6 bases at V and 1 base at J, leaving 5 bases unmatched. CDR3 size: 13 residues. From germline, CDR1 is DFQATT and CDR2 SNEGSKA (reference sequence). CDR3 in amino acids: CSALRGGSYEQYF. As DNA, the CDR3 is TGCAGTGCGTTACGGGGGGGGTCCTACGAGCAGTACTTC.

This clonotype was seen repeatedly, ten times or more. This chain links TRBV7-9 with TRBJ2-5; TRBD2 matches 8 bases. In germline, CDR1 is SEHNR, CDR2 FQNEAQ (reference sequence). V gave up 3 bases and J gave up 4 bases; unmatched junction bases: 7. The CDR3 is made up of 15 amino acids. The DNA for the CDR3 is TGTGCCAGCAGCTTGTTAGCGGGGCCGGGAGAGACCCAGTACTTC. Translating gives CASSLLAGPGETQYF.

About this clonotype: This may arise from a read error, as a much more abundant clone is one base away. The rearrangement uses TRBV7-9 and TRBJ2-5; 7 bases fit TRBD1. Per the germline V gene, CDR1 is SEHNR and CDR2 is FQNEAQ (reference sequence). V lost 8 bases, J lost 4 bases, and 10 bases stayed unmatched. This CDR3 has 14 amino acids. This CDR3 reads CASERGGWGETQYF. In nucleotides, the CDR3 is TGTGCCAGCGAGAGAGGGGGCTGGGGAGAGACCCAGTACTTC.

In its sample, this clonotype was seen a few times. The genes are TRBV30 and TRBJ2-7; D is ambiguous. The germline V gene encodes CDR1 GTSNPN and CDR2 SVGIG (reference sequence). V was shortened by 5 bases and J by 3 bases, with 11 bases between the two germline ends. The length of the CDR3 is 12 residues. The CDR3 sequence is CAWSVGNYEQYF. DNA of the CDR3: TGTGCCTGGTCAGTAGGGAACTACGAGCAGTACTTC.

In this sample, this clonotype turned up many times. The rearrangement joins TRBV29-1 to TRBJ2-3; D is tentatively TRBD1 or TRBD2 (5 bases each). The V gene lost 7 bases and the J gene lost 0 bases, with 14 bases spanning the gap. Per the germline V gene, CDR1 is SQVTM and CDR2 is ANQGSEA. The CDR3 has 14 residues. CDR3 sequence reads: CSAEKRGSTDTQYF. Here the CDR3 DNA reads TGCAGCGCCGAAAAGAGGGGCAGCACAGATACGCAGTATTTT.